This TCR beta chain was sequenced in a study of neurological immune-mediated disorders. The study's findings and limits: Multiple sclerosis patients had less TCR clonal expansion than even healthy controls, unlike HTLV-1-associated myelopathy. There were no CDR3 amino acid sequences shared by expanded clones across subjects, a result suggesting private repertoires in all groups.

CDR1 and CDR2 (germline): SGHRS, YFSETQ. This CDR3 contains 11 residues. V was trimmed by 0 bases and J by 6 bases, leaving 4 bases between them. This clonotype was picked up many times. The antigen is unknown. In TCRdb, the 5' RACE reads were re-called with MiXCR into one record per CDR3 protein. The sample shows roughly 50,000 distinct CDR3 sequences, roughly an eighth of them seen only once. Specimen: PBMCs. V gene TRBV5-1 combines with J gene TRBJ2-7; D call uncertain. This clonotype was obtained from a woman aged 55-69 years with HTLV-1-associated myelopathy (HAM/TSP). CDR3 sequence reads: CASSLDSEQYF. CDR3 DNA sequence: TGCGCCAGCAGCTTGGACAGCGAGCAGTACTTC.